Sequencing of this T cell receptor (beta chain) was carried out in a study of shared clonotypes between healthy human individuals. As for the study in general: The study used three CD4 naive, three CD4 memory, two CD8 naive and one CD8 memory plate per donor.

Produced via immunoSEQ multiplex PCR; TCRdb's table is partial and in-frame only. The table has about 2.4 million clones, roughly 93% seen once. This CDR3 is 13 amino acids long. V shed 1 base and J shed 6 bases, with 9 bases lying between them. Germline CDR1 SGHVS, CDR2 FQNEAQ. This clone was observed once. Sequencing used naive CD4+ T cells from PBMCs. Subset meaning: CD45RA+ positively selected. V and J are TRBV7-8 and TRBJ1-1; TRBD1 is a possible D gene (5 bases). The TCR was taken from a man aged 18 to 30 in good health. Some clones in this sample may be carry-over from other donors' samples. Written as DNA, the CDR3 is TGTGCCAGCAGCTTAGGGGGGATGGCTGAAGCTTTCTTT. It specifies CASSLGGMAEAFF.